These 2 T cell receptor beta chains came from one sample sequenced in a study of naive CD8 T cells in extremely preterm neonates. Elective cesarean births at roughly 35-43 weeks, without labor or membrane rupture, supplied the cord blood. Only in-frame clones appear in the TCRdb table, and some are missing; sequencing was by immunoSEQ multiplex PCR. The table lists about 4,800 clones, roughly 97% of them singletons. Sequencing was done on a sample of naive CD8+ T cells from cord blood. These receptors were taken from a newborn in good health.

The J gene is TRBJ1-1, the V gene TRBV30, with TRBD1 matching over 8 bases. The V segment lost 5 bases and the J segment 1 base; nucleotides outside the gene matches: 6. Germline values: CDR1 GTSNPN, CDR2 SVGIG (reference sequence). This CDR3 has 14 residues. This chain's CDR3 is CAWGTGTGNTEAFF. CDR3 in DNA: TGTGCCTGGGGCACCGGGACAGGGAACACTGAAGCTTTCTTT.

This sequence joins TRBV7-9 and TRBJ2-3; TRBD2 matches at 7 bases. The germline CDR1 and CDR2 sequences are SEHNR and FQNEAQ (reference sequence). V lost 3 bases to trimming and J lost 1 base; unmatched junction nucleotides: 4. The CDR3 is 15 amino acids. The CDR3 loop reads CASSFGGEGTDTQYF. The CDR3 DNA reads TGTGCCAGCAGCTTTGGGGGGGAGGGCACAGATACGCAGTATTTT.